The 5 T cell receptor beta chains below come from one sample, sequenced in a study of blood T cell repertoires in COVID-19. Measured with immunoSEQ multiplex PCR; TCRdb has only the in-frame clones, and not every one. This sample has more than 250,000 clones, with around 86% found just once. Sequencing was performed on PBMCs or T cells enriched from blood (not recorded which). Receptor source: a young woman who had recovered from COVID-19.

The rearrangement uses TRBV3-1 (or the pseudogene TRBV3-2) and TRBJ2-1, with TRBD2 matching 8 bases. CDR3 length equals 14 residues. The germline gives CDR1 LGHDT, CDR2 YNNKEL (reference sequence). V lost 8 bases and J lost 5; bases outside the gene matches: 8. The DNA for the CDR3 is TGTGCCAGCCTAAAGCGGGGGACCGACAATGAGCAGTTCTTC. Translation: CASLKRGTDNEQFF.

The chain uses TRBV27 and TRBJ1-5; D remains unclear. Trimming pared 1 base from V and 2 bases from J, leaving 12 bases between. Looked up from germline, CDR1 is MNHEY and CDR2 is SMNVEV (reference sequence). This CDR3 is 16 amino acids long. CDR3 region: CASSLYGNGGNQPQHF. Written as DNA, the CDR3 is TGTGCCAGCAGTTTATACGGGAACGGGGGCAATCAGCCCCAGCATTTT.

The V gene is TRBV6-5, the J gene TRBJ2-7; possibly TRBD2 for D (7 bases). The CDR3 extends over 15 amino acids. V was pared by 2 bases and J by 0 bases, with 11 bases between. From germline, CDR1 is MNHEY and CDR2 SVGAGI. The CDR3 bases are TGTGCCAGCAGTTACAGGGGGGGACACTCCTACGAGCAGTACTTC. This gives the protein CASSYRGGHSYEQYF.

This clone was seen a few times. The gene calls are TRBV11-3 and TRBJ2-5; no firm D call. The V end lost 6 bases, the J end lost 5 bases, and 13 bases lay between the germline ends. Per the germline V gene, CDR1 is SGHNT and CDR2 is YENEEA. The CDR3 contains 13 residues. CDR3 in amino acids: CASSTTVGETQYF. CDR3 DNA: TGTGCCAGCAGTACCACAGTAGGCGAGACCCAGTACTTC.

The gene calls are TRBV29-1 and TRBJ2-2; D possibly corresponds to TRBD1 (5 bases). The germline gives CDR1 SQVTM, CDR2 ANQGSEA. V lost 5 bases and J lost 7, with 14 bases in between. CDR3 size: 13 residues. CDR3 protein: CSVIPQGGGELFF. The CDR3 DNA follows: TGCAGCGTTATACCGCAGGGTGGCGGGGAGCTGTTTTTT.